This T cell receptor beta chain was captured in a study of cytomegalovirus exposure and HLA in healthy donors. CDR1 is SQVTM, CDR2 ANQGSEA, per germline. V shed 6 bases, J shed 3 bases, and the junction held 11 bases outside the gene matches. CDR3 length: 17 residues. PCR amplification relied on 60 Vbeta primers (plus 13 Jbeta primers). How the authors handled the data: In a later analysis, of approximately 81 million unique beta chains, approximately 10 million appeared in at least two donors. The table came from immunoSEQ multiplex PCR; TCRdb's copy has only in-frame clones and leaves some out. V and J calls and clone size are copied from that table; D and trimming were computed from the DNA. The sample carries over 100,000 clones, roughly three fifths recorded once. With respect to this clone: Its specificity is unknown.

Study-level points and caveats: In a later analysis, at a false discovery rate of 0.05, approximately 16,000 TCR beta sequences matched HLA alleles.

Sequenced sample: PBMCs. This receptor was taken from a man in his forties in good health and CMV-seropositive. This chain joins TRBV29-1 and TRBJ2-7, with 16 bases identical to TRBD2. This CDR3 reads CSVGTSGGGPRLYEQYF. The CDR3 DNA reads TGCAGCGTCGGGACTAGCGGGGGGGGACCGAGACTCTACGAGCAGTACTTC.